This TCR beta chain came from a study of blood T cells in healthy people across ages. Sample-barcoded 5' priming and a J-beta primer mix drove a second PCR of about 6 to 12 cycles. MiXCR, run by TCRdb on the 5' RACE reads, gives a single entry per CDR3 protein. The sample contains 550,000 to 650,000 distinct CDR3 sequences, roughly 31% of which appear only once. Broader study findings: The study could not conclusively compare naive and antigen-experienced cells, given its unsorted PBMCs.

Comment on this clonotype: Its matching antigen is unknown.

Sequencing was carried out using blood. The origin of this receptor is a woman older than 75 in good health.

Written as DNA, the CDR3 is TGTGCCAGCAGCTCTCGGGACCGTGGACGTAACACCGGGGAGCTGTTTTTT. It encodes CASSSRDRGRNTGELFF. This chain uses TRBV7-2 with TRBJ2-2, with D possibly being TRBD1 or TRBD2 (5 bases each). Germline loops: CDR1 SGHTA, CDR2 FQGNSA. V was clipped by 4 bases and J by 2 bases, with 17 bases between them. The CDR3 contains 17 residues.